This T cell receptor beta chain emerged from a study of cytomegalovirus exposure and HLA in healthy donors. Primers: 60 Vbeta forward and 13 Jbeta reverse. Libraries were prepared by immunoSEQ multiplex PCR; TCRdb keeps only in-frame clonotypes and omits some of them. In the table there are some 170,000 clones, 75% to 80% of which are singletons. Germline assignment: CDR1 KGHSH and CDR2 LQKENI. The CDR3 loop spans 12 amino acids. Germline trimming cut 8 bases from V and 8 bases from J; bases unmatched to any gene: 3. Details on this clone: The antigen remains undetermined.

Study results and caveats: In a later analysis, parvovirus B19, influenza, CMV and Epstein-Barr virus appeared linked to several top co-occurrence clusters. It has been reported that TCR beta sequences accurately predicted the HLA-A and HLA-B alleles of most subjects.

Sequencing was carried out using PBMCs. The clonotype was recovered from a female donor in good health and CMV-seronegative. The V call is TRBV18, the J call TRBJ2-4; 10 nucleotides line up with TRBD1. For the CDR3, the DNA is TGTGCCAGCACCGGACAGGGGGACATTCAGTACTTC. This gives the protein CASTGQGDIQYF.